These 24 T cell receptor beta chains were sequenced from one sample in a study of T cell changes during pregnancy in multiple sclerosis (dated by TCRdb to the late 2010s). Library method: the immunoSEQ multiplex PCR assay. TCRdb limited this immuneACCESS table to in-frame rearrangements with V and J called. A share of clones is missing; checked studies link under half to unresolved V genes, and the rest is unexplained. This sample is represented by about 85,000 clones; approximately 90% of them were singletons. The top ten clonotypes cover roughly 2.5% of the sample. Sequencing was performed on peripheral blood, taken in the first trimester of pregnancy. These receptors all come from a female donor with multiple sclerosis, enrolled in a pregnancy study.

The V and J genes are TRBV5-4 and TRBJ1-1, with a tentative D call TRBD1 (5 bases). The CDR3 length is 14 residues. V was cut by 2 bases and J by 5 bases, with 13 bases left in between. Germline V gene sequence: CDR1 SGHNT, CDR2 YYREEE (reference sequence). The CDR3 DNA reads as TGTGCCAGCAGCTTTGTAGGGGCGCGAACTGAAGCTTTCTTT. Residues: CASSFVGARTEAFF.

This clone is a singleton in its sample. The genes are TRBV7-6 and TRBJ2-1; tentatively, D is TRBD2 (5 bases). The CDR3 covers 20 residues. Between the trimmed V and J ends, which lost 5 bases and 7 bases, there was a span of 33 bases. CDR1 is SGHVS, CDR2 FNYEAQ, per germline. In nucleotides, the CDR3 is TGTGCCAGCAGCCTTGATGACGGATCCTTCGCTAGCCCCTTTCGGAATGAGCAGTTCTTC. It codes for CASSLDDGSFASPFRNEQFF.

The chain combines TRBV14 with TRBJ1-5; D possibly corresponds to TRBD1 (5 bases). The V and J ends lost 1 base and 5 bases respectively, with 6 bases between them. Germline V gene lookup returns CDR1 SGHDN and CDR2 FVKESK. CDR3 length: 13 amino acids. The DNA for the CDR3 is TGTGCCAGCAGCCAAGGGGGGGATCAGCCCCAGCATTTT. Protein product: CASSQGGDQPQHF.

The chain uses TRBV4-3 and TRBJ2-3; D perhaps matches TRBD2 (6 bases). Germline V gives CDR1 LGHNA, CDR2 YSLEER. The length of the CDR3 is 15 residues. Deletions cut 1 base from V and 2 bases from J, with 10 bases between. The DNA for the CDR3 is TGCGCCAGCAGCCAAGGAACGGGGGTCACAGATACGCAGTATTTT. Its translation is CASSQGTGVTDTQYF.

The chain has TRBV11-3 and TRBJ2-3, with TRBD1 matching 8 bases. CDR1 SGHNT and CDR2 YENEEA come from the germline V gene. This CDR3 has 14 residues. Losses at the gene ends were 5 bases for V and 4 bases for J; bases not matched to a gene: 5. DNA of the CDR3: TGTGCCAGCAGCCCGACAGGGGCCGCAGATACGCAGTATTTT. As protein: CASSPTGAADTQYF.

The CDR3 nucleotides are TGTGCCAGTAGTATGACGGGACAGGGATCTGGAGAGCAGTACTTC. This codes for CASSMTGQGSGEQYF. The rearrangement joins TRBV19 to TRBJ2-7; 9 nucleotides align to TRBD1. The junction had 10 bases not matched to a gene; V was cut back by 3 bases and J by 7 bases. The CDR3 has 15 amino acids. CDR1 LNHDA and CDR2 SQIVND come from the germline V gene (reference sequence).

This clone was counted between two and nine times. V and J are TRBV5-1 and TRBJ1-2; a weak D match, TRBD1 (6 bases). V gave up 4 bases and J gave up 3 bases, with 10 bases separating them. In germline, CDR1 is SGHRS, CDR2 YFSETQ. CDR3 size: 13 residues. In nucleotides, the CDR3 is TGCGCCAGCAGCACCGGACAGCACTATGGCTACACCTTC. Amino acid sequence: CASSTGQHYGYTF.

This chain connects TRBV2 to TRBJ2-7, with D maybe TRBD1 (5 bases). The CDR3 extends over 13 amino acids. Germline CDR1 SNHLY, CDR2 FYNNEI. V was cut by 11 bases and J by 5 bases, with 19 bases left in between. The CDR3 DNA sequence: TGTGCCGCCCGGCAGGGAAGTGTCCACGAGCAGTACTTC. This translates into CAARQGSVHEQYF.

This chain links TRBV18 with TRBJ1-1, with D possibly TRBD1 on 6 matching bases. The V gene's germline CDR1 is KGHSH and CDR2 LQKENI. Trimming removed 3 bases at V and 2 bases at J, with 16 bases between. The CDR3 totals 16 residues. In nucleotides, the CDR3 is TGTGCCAGCTCACCCTTCCGGGCAGGGGCCAACACTGAAGCTTTCTTT. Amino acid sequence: CASSPFRAGANTEAFF.

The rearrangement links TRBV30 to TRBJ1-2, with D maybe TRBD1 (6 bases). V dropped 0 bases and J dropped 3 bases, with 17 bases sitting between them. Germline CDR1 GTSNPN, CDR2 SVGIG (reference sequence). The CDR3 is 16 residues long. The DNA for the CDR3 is TGTGCCTGGAGTGTACCTGTTGGTAGGGGGTACTATGGCTACACCTTC. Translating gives CAWSVPVGRGYYGYTF.

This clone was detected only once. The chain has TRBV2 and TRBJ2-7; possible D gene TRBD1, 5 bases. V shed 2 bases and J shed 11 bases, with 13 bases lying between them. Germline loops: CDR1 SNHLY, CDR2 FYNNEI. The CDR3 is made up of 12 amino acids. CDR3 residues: CASSERGFEKYF. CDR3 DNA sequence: TGTGCCAGCAGTGAAAGGGGCTTTGAGAAGTACTTC.

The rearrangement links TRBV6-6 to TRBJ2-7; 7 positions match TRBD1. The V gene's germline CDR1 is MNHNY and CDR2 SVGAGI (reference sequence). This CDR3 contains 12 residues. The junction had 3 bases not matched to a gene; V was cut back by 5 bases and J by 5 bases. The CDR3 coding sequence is TGTGCCAGCAGTCGGGACAGCGACGAGCAGTACTTC. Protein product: CASSRDSDEQYF.

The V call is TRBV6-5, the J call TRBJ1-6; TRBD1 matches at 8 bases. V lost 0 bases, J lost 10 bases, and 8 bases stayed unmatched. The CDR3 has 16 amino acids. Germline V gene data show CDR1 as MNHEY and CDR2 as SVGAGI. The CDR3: CASSYSAGQGWSPLHF. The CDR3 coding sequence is TGTGCCAGCAGTTACTCAGCCGGACAGGGTTGGTCACCCCTCCACTTT.

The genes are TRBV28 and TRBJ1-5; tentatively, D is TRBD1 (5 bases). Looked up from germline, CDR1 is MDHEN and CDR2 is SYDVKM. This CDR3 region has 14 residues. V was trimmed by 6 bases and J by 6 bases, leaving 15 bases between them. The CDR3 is CASRVPQGSQPQHF. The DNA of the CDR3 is TGTGCCAGCAGGGTCCCGCAGGGAAGTCAGCCCCAGCATTTT. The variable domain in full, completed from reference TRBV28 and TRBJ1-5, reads DVKVTQSSRYLVKRTGEKVFLECVQDMDHENMFWYRQDPGLGLRLIYFSYDVKMKEKGDIPEGYSVSREKKERFSLILESASTNQTSMYLCASRVPQGSQPQHFGDGTRLSIL.

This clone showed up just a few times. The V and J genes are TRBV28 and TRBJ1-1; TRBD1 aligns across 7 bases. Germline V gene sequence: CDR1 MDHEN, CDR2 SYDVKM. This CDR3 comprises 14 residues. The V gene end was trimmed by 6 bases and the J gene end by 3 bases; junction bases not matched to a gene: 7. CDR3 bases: TGTGCCAGCAGCCTGACAGGGCTCGACACTGAAGCTTTCTTT. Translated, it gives CASSLTGLDTEAFF.

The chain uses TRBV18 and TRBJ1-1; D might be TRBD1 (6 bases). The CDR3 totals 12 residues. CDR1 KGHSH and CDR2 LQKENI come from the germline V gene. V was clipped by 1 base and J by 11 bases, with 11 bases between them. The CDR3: CASSPLGQGAFF. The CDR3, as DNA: TGTGCCAGCTCACCACTGGGGCAGGGGGCTTTCTTT.

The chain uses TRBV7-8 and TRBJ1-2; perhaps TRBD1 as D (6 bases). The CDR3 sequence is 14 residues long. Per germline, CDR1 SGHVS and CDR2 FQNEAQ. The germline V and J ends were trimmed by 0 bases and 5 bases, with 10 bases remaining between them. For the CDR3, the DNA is TGTGCCAGCAGCTTAGCGGGGGCGACTTATGGCTACACCTTC. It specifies CASSLAGATYGYTF.

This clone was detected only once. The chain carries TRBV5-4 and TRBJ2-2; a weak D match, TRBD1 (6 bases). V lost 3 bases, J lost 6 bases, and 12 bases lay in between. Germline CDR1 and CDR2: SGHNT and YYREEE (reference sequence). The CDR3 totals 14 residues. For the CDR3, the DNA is TGTGCCAGCAGCTATCAGGGGCGGGCCGGGGAGCTGTTTTTT. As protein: CASSYQGRAGELFF.

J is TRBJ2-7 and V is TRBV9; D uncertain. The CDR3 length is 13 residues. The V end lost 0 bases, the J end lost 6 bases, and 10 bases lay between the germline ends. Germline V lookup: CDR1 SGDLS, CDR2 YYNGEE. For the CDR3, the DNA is TGTGCCAGCAGCGTAGTGGAGTTGGGCGAGCAGTACTTC. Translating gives CASSVVELGEQYF.

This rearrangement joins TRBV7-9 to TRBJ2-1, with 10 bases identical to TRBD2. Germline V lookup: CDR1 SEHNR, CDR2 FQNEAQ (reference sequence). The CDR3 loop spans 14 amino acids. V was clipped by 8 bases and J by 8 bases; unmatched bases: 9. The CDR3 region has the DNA TGTGCCAGCCTGGTGAGCGGGGGGGCCTATGAGCAGTTCTTC. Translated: CASLVSGGAYEQFF.

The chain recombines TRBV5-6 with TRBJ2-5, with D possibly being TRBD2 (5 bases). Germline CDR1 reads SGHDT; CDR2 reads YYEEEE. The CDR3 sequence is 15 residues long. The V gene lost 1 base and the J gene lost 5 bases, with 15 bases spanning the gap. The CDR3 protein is CASSLRELGGETQYF. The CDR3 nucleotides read TGTGCCAGCAGCTTGAGGGAGCTCGGCGGGGAGACCCAGTACTTC.

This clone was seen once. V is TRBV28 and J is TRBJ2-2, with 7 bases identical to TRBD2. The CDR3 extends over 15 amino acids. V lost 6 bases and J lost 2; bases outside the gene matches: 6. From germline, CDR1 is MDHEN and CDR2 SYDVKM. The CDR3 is CASRGGGQNTGELFF. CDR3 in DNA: TGTGCCAGCAGGGGGGGAGGGCAAAACACCGGGGAGCTGTTTTTT.

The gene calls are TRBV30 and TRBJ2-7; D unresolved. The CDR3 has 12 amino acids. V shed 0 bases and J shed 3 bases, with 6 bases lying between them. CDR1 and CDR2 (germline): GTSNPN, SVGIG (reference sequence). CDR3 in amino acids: CAWSVVGYEQYF. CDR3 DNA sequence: TGTGCCTGGAGTGTAGTCGGCTACGAGCAGTACTTC.

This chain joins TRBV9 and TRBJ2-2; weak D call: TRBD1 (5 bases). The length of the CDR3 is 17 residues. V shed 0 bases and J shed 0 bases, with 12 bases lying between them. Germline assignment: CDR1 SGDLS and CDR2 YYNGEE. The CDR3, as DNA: TGTGCCAGCAGCGTAGTGGTGGGGCCCACGAACACCGGGGAGCTGTTTTTT. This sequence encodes CASSVVVGPTNTGELFF.